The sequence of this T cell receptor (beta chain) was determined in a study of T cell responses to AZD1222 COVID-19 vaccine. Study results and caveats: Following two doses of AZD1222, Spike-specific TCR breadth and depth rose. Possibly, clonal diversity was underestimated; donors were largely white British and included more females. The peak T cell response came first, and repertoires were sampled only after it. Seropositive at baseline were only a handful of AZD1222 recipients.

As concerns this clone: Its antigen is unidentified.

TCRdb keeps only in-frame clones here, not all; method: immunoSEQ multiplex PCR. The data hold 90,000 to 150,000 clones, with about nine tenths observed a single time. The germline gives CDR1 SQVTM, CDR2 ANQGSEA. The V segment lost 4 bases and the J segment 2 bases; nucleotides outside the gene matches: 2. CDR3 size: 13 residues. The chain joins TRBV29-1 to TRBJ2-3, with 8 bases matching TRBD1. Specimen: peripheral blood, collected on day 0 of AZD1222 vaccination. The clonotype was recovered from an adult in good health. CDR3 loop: CSVGQGYTDTQYF. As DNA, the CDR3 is TGCAGCGTTGGACAGGGGTACACAGATACGCAGTATTTT.